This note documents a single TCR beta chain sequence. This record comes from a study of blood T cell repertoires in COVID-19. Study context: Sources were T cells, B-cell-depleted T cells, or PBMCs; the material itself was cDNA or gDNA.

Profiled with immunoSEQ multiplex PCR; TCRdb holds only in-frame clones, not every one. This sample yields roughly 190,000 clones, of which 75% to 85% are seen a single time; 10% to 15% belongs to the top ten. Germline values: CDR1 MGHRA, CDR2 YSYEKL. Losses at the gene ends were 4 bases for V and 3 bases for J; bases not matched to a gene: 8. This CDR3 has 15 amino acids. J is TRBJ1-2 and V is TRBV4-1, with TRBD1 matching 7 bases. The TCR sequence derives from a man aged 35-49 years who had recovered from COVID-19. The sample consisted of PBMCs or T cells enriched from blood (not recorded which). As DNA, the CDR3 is TGCGCCAGCAGCCCTCTTGACAGGGCGGACTATGGCTACACCTTC. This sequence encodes CASSPLDRADYGYTF.